This T cell receptor (beta chain) was profiled in a study of lymphopenia after photon versus proton radiotherapy. The ends were cut back, 0 bases at V and 5 bases at J, with 13 bases in the middle. This CDR3 has 14 amino acids. Germline CDR1 GTSNPN, CDR2 SVGIG (reference sequence). This clone was observed a single time. Profiling relied on immunoSEQ multiplex PCR, and the TCRdb table lists in-frame clones only, not all of them. Of over 50,000 clones detected, approximately 86% appear once; the ten largest clones hold more than 2%. The rearrangement joins TRBV30 to TRBJ1-1; D ambiguous. This clonotype was obtained from a man aged 35 to 55 with gastric cancer. This specimen consisted of peripheral blood, obtained from a patient treated with photon-based radiotherapy. The CDR3, as DNA: TGTGCCTGGAGTGTGGGCACGGTAGTTACTGAAGCTTTCTTT. Its protein is CAWSVGTVVTEAFF. The entire variable domain, with the rest obtained from reference TRBV30 and TRBJ1-1, is as follows: SQTIHQWPATLVQPVGSPLSLECTVEGTSNPNLYWYRQAAGRGLQLLFYSVGIGQISSEVPQNLSASRPQDRQFILSSKKLLLSDSGFYLCAWSVGTVVTEAFFGQGTRLTVV.